The source of this T cell receptor (beta chain) is a study of cytomegalovirus exposure and HLA in healthy donors. The overall study: HLA-typed donors were the source of about 90 million unique TCRs held in an early data release.

A remark on this clone: Antigen unknown.

With 60 Vbeta and 13 Jbeta primers, the PCR was carried out. Sequenced by immunoSEQ multiplex PCR; TCRdb stores in-frame clones only, minus some. Here the sample spans approximately 220,000 clones, approximately 83% being singletons. Study results and limitations: Equally common other TCR beta chains were less clonally expanded than HLA-associated ones, a later analysis found. It was assumed in the presence/absence analyses that sequencing depth was roughly uniform across donors.

Sequenced material: PBMCs. This receptor was taken from a boy between 2 and 10 years old in good health and CMV-seronegative.

CDR3 nucleotides: TGTGCCACCAGCAGAGATTTGGCGGGCTCTGGAAACACCATATATTTT. Its translation is CATSRDLAGSGNTIYF. The chain couples TRBV15 to TRBJ1-3; D gene unclear. The ends were cut back, 0 bases at V and 0 bases at J, with 9 bases in the middle. Germline values: CDR1 LNHNV, CDR2 YYDKDF (reference sequence). The CDR3 has 16 amino acids.